This T cell receptor beta chain was captured by sequencing in a study of neoadjuvant anti-PD-1 for oral cavity cancer. The data were produced by immunoSEQ multiplex PCR, yet TCRdb's version contains in-frame clones alone and is incomplete. The profile shows about 16,000 clones, approximately 75% of them singletons. V shed 2 bases and J 4 bases; nucleotides not matched to a gene: 3. This CDR3 has 14 residues. The germline CDR1 and CDR2 sequences are SGHDT and YYEEEE. The chain recombines TRBV5-6 with TRBJ2-7, with TRBD2 matching 10 bases. The sequencing here drew on PBMCs, taken before nivolumab (anti-PD-1) treatment. The origin of this receptor is a person aged 40 to 85 with oral cavity squamous cell carcinoma. The CDR3 DNA follows: TGTGCCAGCAGCTTCGGGACTAGCGTTTACGAGCAGTACTTC. Its protein is CASSFGTSVYEQYF.